These 7 T cell receptor beta chains share one sample of origin, sequenced in a study of identical twins. TCRdb called the 5' RACE reads again in MiXCR, with one record for every CDR3 protein. This table holds approximately 700,000 distinct CDR3 sequences, around 6% found once. Input material: naive T cells sorted from blood. The source of these receptors is a young man in good health.

This clonotype has just a few counts. J is TRBJ2-7 and V is TRBV28; D perhaps matches TRBD2 (6 bases). CDR1 and CDR2 (germline): MDHEN, SYDVKM. V shed 2 bases and J shed 2 bases, with 16 bases lying between them. The CDR3 sequence is 16 residues long. The CDR3 nucleotides are TGTGCCAGCAGTTTAAGGTCTCCAGCGGGTACCTACGAGCAGTACTTC. It encodes CASSLRSPAGTYEQYF.

The chain recombines TRBV5-1 with TRBJ2-6, with TRBD2 matching 11 bases. Germline trimming cut 3 bases from V and 0 bases from J; bases unmatched to any gene: 5. The V gene's germline CDR1 is SGHRS and CDR2 YFSETQ. CDR3 length equals 18 residues. The CDR3 loop is CASSYDGLAGSGANVLTF. The CDR3 DNA follows: TGCGCCAGCAGCTACGATGGACTAGCGGGCTCTGGGGCCAACGTCCTGACTTTC.

This clonotype has a handful of counts. This rearrangement joins TRBV20-1 to TRBJ1-2; 7 positions match TRBD1. The trim removed 3 bases at V and 8 bases at J, leaving 12 bases unmatched. CDR1 and CDR2 from the germline V gene are DFQATT and SNEGSKA (reference sequence). The CDR3 totals 14 residues. The CDR3: CSASPTGEVRGYTF. CDR3 nucleotide sequence: TGCAGTGCTAGTCCCACAGGGGAAGTGCGCGGCTACACCTTC.

This clonotype was detected only a few times. This chain links TRBV7-9 with TRBJ2-1; D not certain. The CDR3 extends over 12 amino acids. Trimming removed 5 bases from V and 5 bases from J, with 7 bases in between. The germline V gene has CDR1 SEHNR and CDR2 FQNEAQ (reference sequence). The CDR3 is CASSTLHNEQFF. CDR3 DNA sequence: TGTGCCAGCAGCACGCTCCACAATGAGCAGTTCTTC.

This clonotype has only a few counts. The chain is built from TRBV7-9 and TRBJ1-4; the D is unclear. The CDR3 runs to 15 residues. V was shortened by 1 base and J by 3 bases, with 9 bases between the two germline ends. The V gene's germline CDR1 is SEHNR and CDR2 FQNEAQ (reference sequence). The CDR3 region is CASSLVEAANEKLFF. The CDR3, as DNA: TGTGCCAGCAGCTTAGTTGAGGCAGCTAATGAAAAACTGTTTTTT.

The CDR3 protein is CASRRLAGGIDTQYF. As DNA, the CDR3 is TGTGCCAGCAGACGACTAGCGGGAGGGATAGATACGCAGTATTTT. The genes are TRBV7-9 and TRBJ2-3, with 14 bases that match TRBD2. The CDR3 length is 15 residues. Looked up from germline, CDR1 is SEHNR and CDR2 is FQNEAQ (reference sequence). The J segment lost 5 bases and the V segment lost 6 bases, leaving 4 bases of the junction unmatched.

In its sample, this clonotype was seen many times. This chain links TRBV10-3 with TRBJ2-1; 10 bases map to TRBD2. Germline V gene lookup returns CDR1 ENHRY and CDR2 SYGVKD. The junction had 6 bases not matched to a gene; V was cut back by 8 bases and J by 8 bases. The CDR3 contains 13 residues. The chain's CDR3 is CAIQASGSYEQFF. The CDR3 region has the DNA TGTGCCATCCAGGCTAGCGGGAGCTATGAGCAGTTCTTC.